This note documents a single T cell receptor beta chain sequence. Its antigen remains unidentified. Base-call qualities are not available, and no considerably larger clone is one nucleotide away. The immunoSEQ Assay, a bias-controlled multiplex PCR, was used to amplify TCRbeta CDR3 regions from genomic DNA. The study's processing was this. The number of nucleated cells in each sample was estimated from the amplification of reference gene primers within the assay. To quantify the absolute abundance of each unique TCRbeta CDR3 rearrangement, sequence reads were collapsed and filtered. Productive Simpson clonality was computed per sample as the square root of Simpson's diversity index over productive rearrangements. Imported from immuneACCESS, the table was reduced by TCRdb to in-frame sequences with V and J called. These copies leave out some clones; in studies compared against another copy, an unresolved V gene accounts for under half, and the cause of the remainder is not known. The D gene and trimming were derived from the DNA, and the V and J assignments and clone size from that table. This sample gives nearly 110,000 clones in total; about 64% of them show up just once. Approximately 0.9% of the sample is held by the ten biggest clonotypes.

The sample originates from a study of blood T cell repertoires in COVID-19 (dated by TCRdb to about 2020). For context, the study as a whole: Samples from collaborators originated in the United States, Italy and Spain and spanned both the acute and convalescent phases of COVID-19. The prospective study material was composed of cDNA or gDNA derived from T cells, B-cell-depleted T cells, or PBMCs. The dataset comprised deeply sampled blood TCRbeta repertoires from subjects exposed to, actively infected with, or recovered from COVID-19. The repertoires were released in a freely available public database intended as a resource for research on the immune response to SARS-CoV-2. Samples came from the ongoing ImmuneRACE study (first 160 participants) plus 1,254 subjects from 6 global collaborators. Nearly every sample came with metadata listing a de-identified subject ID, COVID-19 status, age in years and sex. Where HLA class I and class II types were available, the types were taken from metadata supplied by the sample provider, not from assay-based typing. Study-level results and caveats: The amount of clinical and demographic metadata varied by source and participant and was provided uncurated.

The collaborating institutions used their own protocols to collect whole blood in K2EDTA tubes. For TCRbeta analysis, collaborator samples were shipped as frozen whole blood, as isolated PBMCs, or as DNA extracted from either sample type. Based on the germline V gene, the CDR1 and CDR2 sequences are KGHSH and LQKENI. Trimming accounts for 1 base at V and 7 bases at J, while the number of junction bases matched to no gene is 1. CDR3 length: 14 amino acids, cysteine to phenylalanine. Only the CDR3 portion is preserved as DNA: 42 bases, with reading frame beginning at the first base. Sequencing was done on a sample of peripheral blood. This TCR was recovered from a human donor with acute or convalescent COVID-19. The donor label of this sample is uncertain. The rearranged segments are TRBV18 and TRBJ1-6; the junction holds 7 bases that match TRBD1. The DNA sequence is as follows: TGTGCCAGCTCACCACAGGGGGCAAATTCACCCCTCCACTTT. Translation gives CASSPQGANSPLHF.